This is a list of T cell receptor beta chains from one sample in a study of T cell responses to AZD1222 COVID-19 vaccine. Sequencing used immunoSEQ multiplex PCR; TCRdb keeps in-frame clones, though not all of them. The table shows roughly 100,000 clones, with roughly 88% occurring only once. The input for sequencing was peripheral blood, taken on day 0 of AZD1222 vaccination. The source is an adult in good health. Each CDR3 is given with its conserved first and last residue. A D gene is named only where the DNA matches it firmly. Clone size, where shown, is once, few, many, or a class for clones that have expanded.

TRBV7-3	TRBJ2-3	NA	NA	15	CASSLSGVGPDTQYF	TGTGCCAGCAGCTTATCCGGGGTAGGCCCAGATACGCAGTATTTT
TRBV3-1/TRBV3-2	TRBJ2-1	NA	NA	17	CASSQDRGLGYYNEQFF	TGTGCCAGCAGCCAAGATCGTGGGCTGGGGTACTACAATGAACAGTTCTTC
TRBV6-5	TRBJ1-2	few	NA	14	CASVDGGSNYGYTF	TGTGCCAGCGTGGACGGAGGATCTAACTATGGCTACACCTTC
TRBV24-1	TRBJ1-1	once	NA	11	CATQGVGEAFF	TGTGCCACCCAGGGAGTTGGGGAAGCTTTCTTT
TRBV4-2	TRBJ2-7	NA	TRBD1	16	CASSPRQGAEPYEQYF	TGTGCCAGCAGCCCCCGACAGGGGGCAGAACCCTACGAGCAGTACTTC
TRBV5-6	TRBJ2-5	NA	NA	13	CASRFGTEETQYF	TGTGCCAGCAGATTTGGGACGGAAGAGACCCAGTACTTC
TRBV9	TRBJ1-3	NA	NA	15	CASSVGGQLGNTIYF	TGTGCCAGCAGCGTAGGAGGACAGCTTGGAAACACCATATATTTT
TRBV7-2	TRBJ1-3	NA	NA	12	CASSSAGNTIYF	TGTGCCAGCAGCTCTGCTGGAAACACCATATATTTT
TRBV15	TRBJ1-5	NA	NA	15	CATSREAYSNQPQHF	TGTGCCACCAGCAGAGAAGCGTATAGCAATCAGCCCCAGCATTTT
TRBV7-9	TRBJ1-5	NA	NA	15	CASSPSGRQNQPQHF	TGTGCCAGCAGCCCGTCGGGCCGGCAAAATCAGCCCCAGCATTTT
TRBV7-3	TRBJ2-2	NA	TRBD2	16	CASSLASGANTGELFF	TGTGCCAGCAGCTTAGCTAGCGGGGCGAACACCGGGGAGCTGTTTTTT
TRBV29-1	TRBJ1-4	NA	NA	13	CSVRGGTNEKLFF	TGCAGCGTCCGGGGGGGCACTAATGAAAAACTGTTTTTT
TRBV5-1	TRBJ1-1	NA	NA	14	CASSFLGGNTEAFF	TGCGCCAGCAGCTTCCTCGGTGGGAACACTGAAGCTTTCTTT
TRBV6-5	TRBJ2-2	few	NA	14	CASIRGADTGELFF	TGTGCCAGCATCAGGGGCGCGGACACCGGGGAGCTGTTTTTT
TRBV6-5	TRBJ1-2	NA	TRBD1	14	CASSNSGGNYGYTF	TGTGCCAGCAGTAACTCAGGGGGAAACTATGGCTACACCTTC
TRBV29-1	TRBJ1-2	NA	NA	11	CSVGHQDAYTF	TGCAGCGTTGGACATCAGGACGCATACACCTTC
TRBV2	TRBJ2-2	NA	NA	15	CASSPFWPTDGELFF	TGTGCCAGCAGTCCCTTTTGGCCTACCGACGGGGAGCTGTTTTTT
TRBV5-1	TRBJ1-6	NA	NA	15	CASSLDGQFNSPLHF	TGCGCCAGCAGCTTGGATGGACAGTTTAATTCACCCCTCCACTTT
TRBV9	TRBJ2-5	once	TRBD1	13	CASSIRDRQTQYF	TGTGCCAGCAGCATCCGGGACAGGCAGACCCAGTACTTC
TRBV10-3	TRBJ2-2	NA	TRBD2	17	CAISPLGLAGNTGELFF	TGTGCCATCAGCCCCCTGGGACTAGCGGGGAACACCGGGGAGCTGTTTTTT
TRBV6-5	TRBJ1-4	NA	NA	13	CASGSEMGGKLFF	TGTGCCAGCGGGAGTGAAATGGGCGGAAAACTGTTTTTT